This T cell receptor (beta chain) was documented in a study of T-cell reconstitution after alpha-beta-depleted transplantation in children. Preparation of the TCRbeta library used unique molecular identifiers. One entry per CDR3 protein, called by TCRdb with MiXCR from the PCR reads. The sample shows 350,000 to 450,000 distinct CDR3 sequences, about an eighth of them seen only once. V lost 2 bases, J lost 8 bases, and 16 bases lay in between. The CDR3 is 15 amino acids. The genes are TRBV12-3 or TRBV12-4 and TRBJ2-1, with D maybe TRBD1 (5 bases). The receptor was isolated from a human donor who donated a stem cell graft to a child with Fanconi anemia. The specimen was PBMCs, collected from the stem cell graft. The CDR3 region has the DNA TGTGCCAGCAGTTTAAGGGGCCTAGGGGCGGATGAGCAGTTCTTC. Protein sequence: CASSLRGLGADEQFF.